These T cell receptor beta chains were read from a single sample in a study of T-cell memory formation after mild COVID-19. Each CDR3 protein gets one entry after TCRdb re-called the 5' RACE reads with MiXCR. The sample includes some 340,000 distinct CDR3 sequences, 13% seen only once; the top ten take roughly a fifth. Sequenced: PBMCs or a T cell subset sorted from them (not recorded which). These TCRs come from a man aged 18 to 30 who had mild COVID-19 (a few samples of this study predate the infection). Cell type and time point are not known. The CDR3 runs from the conserved cysteine through the conserved F or W. Fields, in order: J gene, V gene, D gene, clone size, CDR3 DNA, CDR3 protein. A D gene is named only where the DNA matches it firmly. Not all rows give a size; the values are once, few, many and, for expanded clones, a class.

J gene: TRBJ2-3; V gene: TRBV29-1; D gene: TRBD2; clone size: NA; CDR3 DNA: TGCAGCGTGCCGCCGGCCTCGACTAGCGGGGGATCAGATACGCAGTATTTT; CDR3 protein: CSVPPASTSGGSDTQYF
J gene: TRBJ2-1; V gene: TRBV20-1; D gene: TRBD2; clone size: NA; CDR3 DNA: TGCAGTAGAAAAACTAGCGGGGGGGCAAGTGAGCAGTTCTTC; CDR3 protein: CSRKTSGGASEQFF
J gene: TRBJ2-4; V gene: TRBV6-6; D gene: NA; clone size: few; CDR3 DNA: TGTGCCAGCAGTTATCGGGAGTTAGCCAAAAACATTCAGTACTTC; CDR3 protein: CASSYRELAKNIQYF
J gene: TRBJ1-5; V gene: TRBV3-1; D gene: NA; clone size: NA; CDR3 DNA: TGTGCCAGCAGCCAAGTACCCCCCCAGCCCCAGCATTTT; CDR3 protein: CASSQVPPQPQHF
J gene: TRBJ1-4; V gene: TRBV12-3/TRBV12-4; D gene: NA; clone size: many; CDR3 DNA: TGTGCCAGCAGTTTTCTCTTTGGAGAAAAACTGTTTTTT; CDR3 protein: CASSFLFGEKLFF
J gene: TRBJ2-2; V gene: TRBV20-1; D gene: TRBD2; clone size: few; CDR3 DNA: TGCAGTGCTAGAGATCTTTTGGGACTAGCGGGGGGCGAGAACACCGGGGAGCTGTTTTTT; CDR3 protein: CSARDLLGLAGGENTGELFF
J gene: TRBJ1-2; V gene: TRBV5-6; D gene: NA; clone size: NA; CDR3 DNA: TGTGCCAGCAGCTCGGACGGGCCAGGCTACACCTTC; CDR3 protein: CASSSDGPGYTF
J gene: TRBJ1-6; V gene: TRBV7-3; D gene: NA; clone size: few; CDR3 DNA: TGTGCCAGCAGCCTAGGAAGCGGTTATAATTCACCCCTCCACTTT; CDR3 protein: CASSLGSGYNSPLHF
J gene: TRBJ1-1; V gene: TRBV3-1; D gene: NA; clone size: NA; CDR3 DNA: TGTGCCAGCAGCCCTAATGAAGGTGAAGCTTTCTTT; CDR3 protein: CASSPNEGEAFF
J gene: TRBJ2-5; V gene: TRBV9; D gene: NA; clone size: few; CDR3 DNA: TGTGCCAGCAGCGCCGAAGGACGCCGGGCTTATTCGATCGGAGAGACCCAGTACTTC; CDR3 protein: CASSAEGRRAYSIGETQYF
J gene: TRBJ2-4; V gene: TRBV6-5; D gene: NA; clone size: NA; CDR3 DNA: TGTGCCAGCAGCCCGCCGGAGGGCCTGGTGTACTTC; CDR3 protein: CASSPPEGLVYF
J gene: TRBJ2-5; V gene: TRBV6-6; D gene: NA; clone size: few; CDR3 DNA: TGTGCCAGCAGACCCTCGGGCGCGTCGGAGACCCAGTACTTC; CDR3 protein: CASRPSGASETQYF
J gene: TRBJ2-2; V gene: TRBV25-1; D gene: NA; clone size: NA; CDR3 DNA: TGTGCCAGCAGCCCCCCGCGTGCCGGGGAGCTGTTTTTT; CDR3 protein: CASSPPRAGELFF
J gene: TRBJ2-3; V gene: TRBV7-3; D gene: NA; clone size: few; CDR3 DNA: TGTGCCAGCAGCGTACCCGGGGAGGCGCAGTATTTT; CDR3 protein: CASSVPGEAQYF
J gene: TRBJ2-7; V gene: TRBV10-3; D gene: TRBD1; clone size: many; CDR3 DNA: TGTGCCATCAGCTGGGACAGCTCCTACGAGCAGTACTTC; CDR3 protein: CAISWDSSYEQYF
J gene: TRBJ2-7; V gene: TRBV7-6; D gene: NA; clone size: NA; CDR3 DNA: TGTGCCAGCAGCTTTTCCCCAAACGAGCAGTACTTC; CDR3 protein: CASSFSPNEQYF
J gene: TRBJ1-1; V gene: TRBV7-9; D gene: NA; clone size: few; CDR3 DNA: TGTGCCAGCAGCTTCCTCAGGGGCTTGAACACTGAAGCTTTCTTT; CDR3 protein: CASSFLRGLNTEAFF
J gene: TRBJ2-3; V gene: TRBV5-1; D gene: NA; clone size: NA; CDR3 DNA: TGCGCCAGCAGCAGGGGGGACGCAAAGCGAGATACGCAGTATTTT; CDR3 protein: CASSRGDAKRDTQYF
J gene: TRBJ1-5; V gene: TRBV20-1; D gene: NA; clone size: few; CDR3 DNA: TGCAGTGCTAGAGGGGTGGTAAATCAGCCCCAGCATTTT; CDR3 protein: CSARGVVNQPQHF
J gene: TRBJ1-1; V gene: TRBV11-2; D gene: TRBD1; clone size: NA; CDR3 DNA: TGTGCCAGCAGCAAATTCACCGACAGGGAGAAGAGAGCTTTCTTT; CDR3 protein: CASSKFTDREKRAFF
J gene: TRBJ2-5; V gene: TRBV5-1; D gene: NA; clone size: NA; CDR3 DNA: TGCGCCAGCAGCCCCGAGGGGCCCCAAGAGACCCAGTACTTC; CDR3 protein: CASSPEGPQETQYF
J gene: TRBJ2-7; V gene: TRBV3-1; D gene: NA; clone size: few; CDR3 DNA: TGTGCCAGCAGCCCAGGAGTCGTTTCCTACGAGCAGTACTTC; CDR3 protein: CASSPGVVSYEQYF
J gene: TRBJ2-7; V gene: TRBV4-1; D gene: TRBD2; clone size: many; CDR3 DNA: TGCGCCAGCAGCCAGGGACCGGGAGGAACTAGCGGGGGGTCCTACGAGCAGTACTTC; CDR3 protein: CASSQGPGGTSGGSYEQYF
J gene: TRBJ1-4; V gene: TRBV20-1; D gene: NA; clone size: NA; CDR3 DNA: TGCAGTGCCCCACCCTGGGGGTCGGATAATGAAAAACTGTTTTTT; CDR3 protein: CSAPPWGSDNEKLFF
J gene: TRBJ2-5; V gene: TRBV2; D gene: NA; clone size: few; CDR3 DNA: TGTGCCAGCAGGGCCGGGGGCAGCGGGGACAAGACCCAGTACTTC; CDR3 protein: CASRAGGSGDKTQYF
J gene: TRBJ1-6; V gene: TRBV9; D gene: TRBD1; clone size: NA; CDR3 DNA: TGTGCCAGCAGCGTAGGGGACAGGGCCTATAATTCACCCCTCCACTTT; CDR3 protein: CASSVGDRAYNSPLHF
J gene: TRBJ2-3; V gene: TRBV29-1; D gene: NA; clone size: NA; CDR3 DNA: TGCAGCGTTGAAGCGCGGGGTGGCACAGATACGCAGTATTTT; CDR3 protein: CSVEARGGTDTQYF
J gene: TRBJ1-1; V gene: TRBV20-1; D gene: NA; clone size: NA; CDR3 DNA: TGCAGTGCTAGAGATCGGGGGGCTGAAGCTTTCTTT; CDR3 protein: CSARDRGAEAFF
J gene: TRBJ2-1; V gene: TRBV6-2/TRBV6-3; D gene: NA; clone size: few; CDR3 DNA: TGTGCCAGCAGCCGTGGGGCGTGGAACAATGAGCAGTTCTTC; CDR3 protein: CASSRGAWNNEQFF
J gene: TRBJ2-7; V gene: TRBV29-1; D gene: TRBD1; clone size: few; CDR3 DNA: TGCAGCGTTGCACTGCAGGGGGCTGGCGAGCAGTACTTC; CDR3 protein: CSVALQGAGEQYF
J gene: TRBJ2-7; V gene: TRBV5-1; D gene: NA; clone size: few; CDR3 DNA: TGCGCCAGCAGCCCAAGGTTGGGCGGAGACTACGAGCAGTACTTC; CDR3 protein: CASSPRLGGDYEQYF
J gene: TRBJ1-2; V gene: TRBV20-1; D gene: TRBD1; clone size: NA; CDR3 DNA: TGCAGTGCTAGCCCTACGAGACAGGGATCAGGGTATGGCTACACCTTC; CDR3 protein: CSASPTRQGSGYGYTF
J gene: TRBJ1-5; V gene: TRBV2; D gene: NA; clone size: NA; CDR3 DNA: TGTGCCAGCAGTTGGGGAGGCCAGGGCAATCAGCCCCAGCATTTT; CDR3 protein: CASSWGGQGNQPQHF
J gene: TRBJ1-5; V gene: TRBV6-6; D gene: NA; clone size: NA; CDR3 DNA: TGTGCCAGCAGTTACTCAAAGGACAACTATCAGCCCCAGCATTTT; CDR3 protein: CASSYSKDNYQPQHF
J gene: TRBJ2-5; V gene: TRBV20-1; D gene: NA; clone size: few; CDR3 DNA: TGCAGTGCTCCACGACGACCACAAGAGACCCAGTACTTC; CDR3 protein: CSAPRRPQETQYF
J gene: TRBJ2-2; V gene: TRBV24-1; D gene: NA; clone size: few; CDR3 DNA: TGTGCCACCAGTGATTCCAGGGGGGGCACCGGGGAGCTGTTTTTT; CDR3 protein: CATSDSRGGTGELFF
J gene: TRBJ2-7; V gene: TRBV4-2; D gene: NA; clone size: NA; CDR3 DNA: TGTGCCAGCAGCCAAGATAGGGGGGACAGAACCTACGAGCAGTACTTC; CDR3 protein: CASSQDRGDRTYEQYF
J gene: TRBJ2-1; V gene: TRBV7-2; D gene: TRBD1; clone size: few; CDR3 DNA: TGTGCCAGCAGCTTAGCGTGGACAGGGGCCGGAGATGAGCAGTTCTTC; CDR3 protein: CASSLAWTGAGDEQFF
J gene: TRBJ2-1; V gene: TRBV10-2; D gene: TRBD2; clone size: NA; CDR3 DNA: TGCGCCAGCGTAGCGGGGGGCTCCCCCTGGATCGGGCAGTTCTTC; CDR3 protein: CASVAGGSPWIGQFF
J gene: TRBJ2-1; V gene: TRBV6-5; D gene: TRBD1; clone size: few; CDR3 DNA: TGTGCCAGCAGCCCACAGGGGTTACCCTACAATGAGCAGTTCTTC; CDR3 protein: CASSPQGLPYNEQFF
J gene: TRBJ1-1; V gene: TRBV10-1; D gene: NA; clone size: few; CDR3 DNA: TGCGCCAGCAGTGAGGGCCGTGGGGAAACTGAAGCTTTCTTT; CDR3 protein: CASSEGRGETEAFF
J gene: TRBJ2-2; V gene: TRBV6-2/TRBV6-3; D gene: NA; clone size: few; CDR3 DNA: TGTGCCAGCAGTTATCGGGACCTTCACACCGGGGAGCTGTTTTTT; CDR3 protein: CASSYRDLHTGELFF
J gene: TRBJ2-3; V gene: TRBV7-3; D gene: TRBD2; clone size: many; CDR3 DNA: TGTGCCAGCAGCCCCCTAGCGGGGGGCGCAGATACGCAGTATTTT; CDR3 protein: CASSPLAGGADTQYF
J gene: TRBJ2-3; V gene: TRBV7-2; D gene: TRBD2; clone size: NA; CDR3 DNA: TGTGCCAGCAGCTTAGCGCGGGAGCGAGATACGCAGTATTTT; CDR3 protein: CASSLARERDTQYF
J gene: TRBJ1-1; V gene: TRBV29-1; D gene: NA; clone size: few; CDR3 DNA: TGCAGCGTTGCGGGAGAGGGACCGAACACTGAAGCTTTCTTT; CDR3 protein: CSVAGEGPNTEAFF
J gene: TRBJ2-1; V gene: TRBV5-6; D gene: NA; clone size: NA; CDR3 DNA: TGTGCCAGCAGCTTGGGGGGCAAGTTACAGTTCTTC; CDR3 protein: CASSLGGKLQFF
J gene: TRBJ2-5; V gene: TRBV20-1; D gene: NA; clone size: few; CDR3 DNA: TGCAGTGCTAGAAAGTCAGGGGCTAGTCGGGAGACCCAGTACTTC; CDR3 protein: CSARKSGASRETQYF
J gene: TRBJ1-2; V gene: TRBV5-1; D gene: NA; clone size: few; CDR3 DNA: TGCGCCAGCAGCTCAACCGGGACGGCTTATGGCTACACCTTC; CDR3 protein: CASSSTGTAYGYTF
J gene: TRBJ2-2; V gene: TRBV5-4; D gene: NA; clone size: NA; CDR3 DNA: TGTGCCAGCAGCCGTGTTGGGTATTATGACACCGGGGAGCTGTTTTTT; CDR3 protein: CASSRVGYYDTGELFF